This entry describes one TCR beta chain. Its antigen is currently unknown. This specimen belongs to a study of breast tumors, draining lymph nodes, adjacent tissues. A single record per CDR3 protein comes from TCRdb applying MiXCR to the multiplex PCR reads. The table has about 35,000 distinct CDR3 sequences, roughly 36% seen once; the top ten hold around 9.9%. V shed 4 bases, J shed 4 bases, and the junction held 9 bases outside the gene matches. Germline V gene sequence: CDR1 SGHDN, CDR2 FVKESK. The CDR3 sequence is 15 residues long. Whole-study results and caveats: Findings are consistent with lymph node origin and intratumoral expansion of most tumor T cells. Luminal-like breast cancer showed significantly greater tumor-nontumor repertoire similarity than basal-like breast cancer did.

This TCR derives from a female donor with breast cancer. Some clones in this sample may be carry-over from other donors' samples. V usage is TRBV14 and J usage is TRBJ1-1, with 7 nucleotides matching TRBD1. The sequenced sample consisted of breast tumor tissue. The CDR3 here is CASSRLQGKGTEAFF. The CDR3 nucleotides read TGTGCCAGCAGCCGCCTACAGGGGAAGGGCACTGAAGCTTTCTTT.